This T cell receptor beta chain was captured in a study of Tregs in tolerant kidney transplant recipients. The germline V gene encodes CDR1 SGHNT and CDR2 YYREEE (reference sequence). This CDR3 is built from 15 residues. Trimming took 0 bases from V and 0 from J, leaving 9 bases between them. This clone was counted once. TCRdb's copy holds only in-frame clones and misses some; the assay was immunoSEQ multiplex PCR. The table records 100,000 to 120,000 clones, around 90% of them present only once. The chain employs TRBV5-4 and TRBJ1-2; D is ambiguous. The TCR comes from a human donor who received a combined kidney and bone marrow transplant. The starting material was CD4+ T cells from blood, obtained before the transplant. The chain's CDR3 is CASSLERFPNYGYTF. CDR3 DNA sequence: TGTGCCAGCAGCTTGGAGAGGTTCCCTAACTATGGCTACACCTTC. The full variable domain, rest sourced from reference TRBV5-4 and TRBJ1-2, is ETGVTQSPTHLIKTRGQQVTLRCSSQSGHNTVSWYQQALGQGPQFIFQYYREEENGRGNFPPRFSGLQFPNYSSELNVNALELDDSALYLCASSLERFPNYGYTFGSGTRLTVV.